This TCR beta chain is from a study of blood T cell repertoires in COVID-19. Overall study: Sites across the United States, Italy and Spain contributed samples from acute and convalescent COVID-19. T cells, B-cell-depleted T cells, or PBMCs provided the cDNA or gDNA that served as material.

This clone was detected a few times. In the authors' methods: Amplification of reference gene primers was used by the study to estimate nucleated cell counts. The assay was immunoSEQ multiplex PCR, and TCRdb's table has in-frame clones only and misses some. The DNA was the basis for D and trimming; V, J and clone size are from that table. The table lists around 64,000 clones, roughly 78% of them singletons. Germline V gene data show CDR1 as SGHTA and CDR2 as FQGNSA. This CDR3 is built from 15 residues. V lost 5 bases to trimming and J lost 8 bases; unmatched junction nucleotides: 10. The clonotype comes from a man aged 55 to 70 with acute or convalescent COVID-19. The chain joins TRBV7-2 to TRBJ2-1, with 9 positions matching TRBD2. Sequenced: peripheral blood. For the CDR3, the DNA is TGTGCCAGCAGCACTAGCGGGCCCAAACCCCATGAGCAGTTCTTC. This codes for CASSTSGPKPHEQFF.